This T cell receptor (beta chain) was sequenced for a study of blood T cell repertoires in COVID-19. Study-wide context: Acute and convalescent COVID-19 samples came from the United States, Italy and Spain. T cells, B-cell-depleted T cells, or PBMCs provided the cDNA or gDNA that served as material.

V was pared by 4 bases and J by 4 bases, with 7 bases of the junction left unmatched. The germline gives CDR1 SGHRS, CDR2 YFSETQ. The CDR3 spans 16 residues. Original analysis: Estimation of nucleated cell counts relied on the amplification of reference gene primers. Only in-frame clones appear in the TCRdb table, and some are missing; sequencing was by immunoSEQ multiplex PCR. V, J and clone size derive from that table, while D and trimming were established from the DNA sequence. Found here are about 120,000 clones, roughly 79% of them singletons; the top ten hold 10%. This sequence joins TRBV5-1 and TRBJ2-1, with 11 bases that match TRBD2. The material sequenced was peripheral blood. The TCR originated in a human donor in a cohort sampled during active COVID-19. In DNA, the CDR3 is TGCGCCAGCAGCGAAGCGACTAGCGGGATTTACAATGAGCAGTTCTTC. Translated: CASSEATSGIYNEQFF.